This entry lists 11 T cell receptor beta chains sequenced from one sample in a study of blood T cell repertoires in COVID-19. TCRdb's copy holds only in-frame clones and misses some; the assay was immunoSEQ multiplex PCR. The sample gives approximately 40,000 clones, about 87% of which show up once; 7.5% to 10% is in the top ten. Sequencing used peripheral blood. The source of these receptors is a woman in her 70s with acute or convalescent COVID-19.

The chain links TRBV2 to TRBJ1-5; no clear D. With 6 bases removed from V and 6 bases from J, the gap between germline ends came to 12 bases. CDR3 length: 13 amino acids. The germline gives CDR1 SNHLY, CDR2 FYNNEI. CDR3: CASRTAGSQPQHF. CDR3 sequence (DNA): TGTGCCAGCAGGACGGCTGGGAGTCAGCCCCAGCATTTT.

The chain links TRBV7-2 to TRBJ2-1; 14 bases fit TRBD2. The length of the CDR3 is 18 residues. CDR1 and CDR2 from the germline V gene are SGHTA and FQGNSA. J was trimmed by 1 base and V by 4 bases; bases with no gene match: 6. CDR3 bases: TGTGCCAGCAGCTCCGGGACTAGCGGGAGTAGATCCTACAATGAGCAGTTCTTC. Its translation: CASSSGTSGSRSYNEQFF.

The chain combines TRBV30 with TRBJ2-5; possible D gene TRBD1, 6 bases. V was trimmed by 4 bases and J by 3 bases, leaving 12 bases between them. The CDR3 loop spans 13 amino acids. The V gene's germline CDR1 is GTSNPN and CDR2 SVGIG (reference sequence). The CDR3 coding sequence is TGTGCCTGGATTTCGACAGGCGAAGAGACCCAGTACTTC. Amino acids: CAWISTGEETQYF.

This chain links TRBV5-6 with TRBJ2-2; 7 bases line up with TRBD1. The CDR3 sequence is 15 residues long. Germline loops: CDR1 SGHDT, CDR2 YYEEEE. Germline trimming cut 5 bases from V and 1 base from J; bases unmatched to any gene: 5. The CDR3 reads CASSPGQKNTGELFF. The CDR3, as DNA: TGTGCCAGCAGTCCGGGACAGAAGAACACCGGGGAGCTGTTTTTT. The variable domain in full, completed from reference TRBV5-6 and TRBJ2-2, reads DAGVTQSPTHLIKTRGQQVTLRCSPKSGHDTVSWYQQALGQGPQFIFQYYEEEERQRGNFPDRFSGHQFPNYSSELNVNALLLGDSALYLCASSPGQKNTGELFFGEGSRLTVL.

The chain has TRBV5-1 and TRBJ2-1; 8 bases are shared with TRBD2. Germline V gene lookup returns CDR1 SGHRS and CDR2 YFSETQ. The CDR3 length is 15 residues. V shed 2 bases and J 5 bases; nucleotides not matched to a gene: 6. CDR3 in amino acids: CASSLALAVNNEQFF. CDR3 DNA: TGCGCCAGCAGCTTAGCACTAGCGGTTAACAATGAGCAGTTCTTC. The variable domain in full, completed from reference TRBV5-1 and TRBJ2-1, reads KAGVTQTPRYLIKTRGQQVTLSCSPISGHRSVSWYQQTPGQGLQFLFEYFSETQRNKGNFPGRFSGRQFSNSRSEMNVSTLELGDSALYLCASSLALAVNNEQFFGPGTRLTVL.

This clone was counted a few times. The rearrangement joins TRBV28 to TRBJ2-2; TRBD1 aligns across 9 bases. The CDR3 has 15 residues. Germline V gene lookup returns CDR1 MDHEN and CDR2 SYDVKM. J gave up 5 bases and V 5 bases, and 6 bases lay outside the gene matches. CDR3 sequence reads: CASSENRGRTGELFF. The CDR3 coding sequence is TGTGCCAGCAGTGAGAACAGGGGGCGAACCGGGGAGCTGTTTTTT.

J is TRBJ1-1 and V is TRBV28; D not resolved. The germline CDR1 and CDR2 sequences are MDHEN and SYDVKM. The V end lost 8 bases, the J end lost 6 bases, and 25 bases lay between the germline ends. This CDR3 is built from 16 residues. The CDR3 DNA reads TGTGCCAGCGTCCCCTCCATAGCGGCCGGGAGAGCTGAAGCTTTCTTT. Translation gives CASVPSIAAGRAEAFF.

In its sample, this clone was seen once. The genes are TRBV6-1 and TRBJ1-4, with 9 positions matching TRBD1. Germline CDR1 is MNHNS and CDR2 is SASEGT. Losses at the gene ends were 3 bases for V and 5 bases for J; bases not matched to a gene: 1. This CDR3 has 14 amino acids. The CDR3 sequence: CASSEGTGNEKLFF. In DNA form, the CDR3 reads TGTGCCAGCAGTGAGGGGACAGGGAATGAAAAACTGTTTTTT.

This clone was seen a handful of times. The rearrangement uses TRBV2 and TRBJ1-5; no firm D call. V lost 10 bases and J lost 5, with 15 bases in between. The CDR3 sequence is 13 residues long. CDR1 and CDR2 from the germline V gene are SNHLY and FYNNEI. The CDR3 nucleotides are TGTGCCATTAGAAGGGAGGGCGATCAGCCCCAGCATTTT. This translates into CAIRREGDQPQHF.

Written as DNA, the CDR3 is TGTGCCACCAGTGATGGCGGGCTGAGCTCCTACAATGAGCAGTTCTTC. Amino acid sequence: CATSDGGLSSYNEQFF. This chain uses TRBV24-1 with TRBJ2-1; a possible D gene is TRBD2 (5 bases). Looked up from germline, CDR1 is KGHDR and CDR2 is SFDVKD. V was trimmed by 3 bases and J by 0 bases, leaving 11 bases between them. The CDR3 has 16 amino acids.

CDR3 in amino acids: CAWSFGQGASNQPQHF. The CDR3 DNA follows: TGTGCCTGGAGTTTTGGACAGGGGGCGAGCAATCAGCCCCAGCATTTT. The chain employs TRBV30 and TRBJ1-5; 11 bases align to TRBD1. Germline-derived CDR1 and CDR2 are GTSNPN and SVGIG (reference sequence). The ends lost 2 bases at V and 1 base at J; junction bases unmatched: 4. This CDR3 comprises 16 residues.